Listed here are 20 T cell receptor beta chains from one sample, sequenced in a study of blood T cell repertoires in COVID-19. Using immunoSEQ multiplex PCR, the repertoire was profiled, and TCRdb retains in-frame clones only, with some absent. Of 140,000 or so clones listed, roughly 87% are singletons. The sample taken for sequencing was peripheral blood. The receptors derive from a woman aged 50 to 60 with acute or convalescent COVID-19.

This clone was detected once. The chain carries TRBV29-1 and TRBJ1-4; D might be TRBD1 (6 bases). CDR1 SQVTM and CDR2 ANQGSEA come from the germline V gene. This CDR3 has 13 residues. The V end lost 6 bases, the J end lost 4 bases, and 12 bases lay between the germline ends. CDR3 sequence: CSVPSGVNEKLFF. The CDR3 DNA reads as TGCAGCGTCCCTTCAGGGGTTAATGAAAAACTGTTTTTT.

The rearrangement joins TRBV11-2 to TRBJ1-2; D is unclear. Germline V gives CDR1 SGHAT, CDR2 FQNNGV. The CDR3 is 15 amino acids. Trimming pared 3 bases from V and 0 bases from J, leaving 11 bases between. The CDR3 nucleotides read TGTGCCAGCAGCTTCGGACTGACCCCTAACTATGGCTACACCTTC. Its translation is CASSFGLTPNYGYTF.

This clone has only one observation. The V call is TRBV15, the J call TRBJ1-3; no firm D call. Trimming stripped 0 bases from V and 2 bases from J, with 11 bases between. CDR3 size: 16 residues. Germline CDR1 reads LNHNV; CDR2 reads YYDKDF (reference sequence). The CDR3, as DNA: TGTGCCACCAGCAGAGACTGGGCCGGGACTGGAAACACCATATATTTT. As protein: CATSRDWAGTGNTIYF.

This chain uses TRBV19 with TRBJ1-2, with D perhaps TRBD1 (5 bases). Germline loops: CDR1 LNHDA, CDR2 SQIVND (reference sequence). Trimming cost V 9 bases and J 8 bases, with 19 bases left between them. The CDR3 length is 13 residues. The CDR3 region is CASLPGVLGGYTF. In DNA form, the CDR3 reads TGTGCCAGCCTTCCGGGGGTCCTTGGCGGCTACACCTTC.

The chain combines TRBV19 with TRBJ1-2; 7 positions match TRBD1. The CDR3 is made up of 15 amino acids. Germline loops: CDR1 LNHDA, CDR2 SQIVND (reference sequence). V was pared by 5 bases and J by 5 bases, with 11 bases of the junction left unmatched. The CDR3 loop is CASSFLTGTDYGYTF. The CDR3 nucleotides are TGTGCCAGTAGTTTCCTGACAGGGACGGATTATGGCTACACCTTC. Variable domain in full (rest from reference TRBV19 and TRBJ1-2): DGGITQSPKYLFRKEGQNVTLSCEQNLNHDAMYWYRQDPGQGLRLIYYSQIVNDFQKGDIAEGYSVSREKKESFPLTVTSAQKNPTAFYLCASSFLTGTDYGYTFGSGTRLTVV.

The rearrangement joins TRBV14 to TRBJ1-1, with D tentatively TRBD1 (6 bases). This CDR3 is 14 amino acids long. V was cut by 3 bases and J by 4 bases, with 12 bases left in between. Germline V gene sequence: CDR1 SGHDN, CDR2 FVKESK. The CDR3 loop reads CASSQVGGVTEAFF. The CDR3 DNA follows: TGTGCCAGCAGCCAGGTAGGGGGGGTCACTGAAGCTTTCTTT.

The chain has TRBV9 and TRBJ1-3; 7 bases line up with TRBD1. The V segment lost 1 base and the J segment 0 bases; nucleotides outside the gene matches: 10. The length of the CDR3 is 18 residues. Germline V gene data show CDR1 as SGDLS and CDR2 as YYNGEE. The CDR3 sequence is CASSVSIGQAFSGNTIYF. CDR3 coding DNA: TGTGCCAGCAGCGTATCTATCGGACAGGCTTTCTCTGGAAACACCATATATTTT. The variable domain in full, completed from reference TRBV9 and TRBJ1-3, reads DSGVTQTPKHLITATGQRVTLRCSPRSGDLSVYWYQQSLDQGLQFLIQYYNGEERAKGNILERFSAQQFPDLHSELNLSSLELGDSALYFCASSVSIGQAFSGNTIYFGEGSWLTVV.

CDR3 sequence (DNA): TGTGCCAGCAGCGTGGGGACAGGTGAAAAACTGTTTTTT. It specifies CASSVGTGEKLFF. The V call is TRBV9, the J call TRBJ1-4; 8 bases map to TRBD1. Germline CDR1 SGDLS, CDR2 YYNGEE. There are 13 residues in the CDR3. Losses at the gene ends were 2 bases for V and 7 bases for J; bases not matched to a gene: 1.

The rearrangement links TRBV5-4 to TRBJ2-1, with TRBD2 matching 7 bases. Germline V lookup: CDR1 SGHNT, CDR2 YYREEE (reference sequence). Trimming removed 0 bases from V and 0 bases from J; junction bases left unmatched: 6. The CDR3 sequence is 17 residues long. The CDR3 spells CASSLVLGGSSYNEQFF. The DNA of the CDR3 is TGTGCCAGCAGCTTGGTCCTGGGGGGGAGCTCCTACAATGAGCAGTTCTTC. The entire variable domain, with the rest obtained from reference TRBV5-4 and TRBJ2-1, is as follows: ETGVTQSPTHLIKTRGQQVTLRCSSQSGHNTVSWYQQALGQGPQFIFQYYREEENGRGNFPPRFSGLQFPNYSSELNVNALELDDSALYLCASSLVLGGSSYNEQFFGPGTRLTVL.

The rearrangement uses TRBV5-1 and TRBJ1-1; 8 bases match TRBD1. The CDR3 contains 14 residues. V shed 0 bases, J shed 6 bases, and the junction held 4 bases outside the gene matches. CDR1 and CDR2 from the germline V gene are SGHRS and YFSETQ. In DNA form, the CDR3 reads TGCGCCAGCAGCTTGGGGACAGGGAGCTCTGAAGCTTTCTTT. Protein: CASSLGTGSSEAFF. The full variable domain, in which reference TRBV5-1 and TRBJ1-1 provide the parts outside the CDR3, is KAGVTQTPRYLIKTRGQQVTLSCSPISGHRSVSWYQQTPGQGLQFLFEYFSETQRNKGNFPGRFSGRQFSNSRSEMNVSTLELGDSALYLCASSLGTGSSEAFFGQGTRLTVV.

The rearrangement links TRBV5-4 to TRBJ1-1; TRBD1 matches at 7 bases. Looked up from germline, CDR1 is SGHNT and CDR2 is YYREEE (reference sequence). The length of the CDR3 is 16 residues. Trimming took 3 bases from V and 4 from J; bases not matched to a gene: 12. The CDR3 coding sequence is TGTGCCAGCAGCTCGAATAATAGGGGGCTTGGCACTGAAGCTTTCTTT. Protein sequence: CASSSNNRGLGTEAFF.

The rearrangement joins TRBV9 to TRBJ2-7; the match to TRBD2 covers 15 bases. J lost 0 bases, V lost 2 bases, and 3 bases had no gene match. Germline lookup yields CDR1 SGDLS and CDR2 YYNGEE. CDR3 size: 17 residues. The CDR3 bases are TGTGCCAGCAGCGTTGGACTAGCGGGGGGGAGCTCCTACGAGCAGTACTTC. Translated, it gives CASSVGLAGGSSYEQYF.

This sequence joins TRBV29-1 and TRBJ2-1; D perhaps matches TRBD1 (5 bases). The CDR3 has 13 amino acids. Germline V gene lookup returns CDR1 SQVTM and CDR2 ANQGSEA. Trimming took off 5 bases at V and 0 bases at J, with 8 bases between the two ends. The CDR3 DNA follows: TGCAGCGTTAGGGGCACCTCCTACAATGAGCAGTTCTTC. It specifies CSVRGTSYNEQFF.

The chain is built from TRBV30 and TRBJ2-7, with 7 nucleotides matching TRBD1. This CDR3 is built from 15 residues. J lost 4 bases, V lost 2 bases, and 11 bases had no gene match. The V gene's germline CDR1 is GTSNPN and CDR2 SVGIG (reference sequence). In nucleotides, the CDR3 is TGTGCCTGGAGTCCCGACAGGGACAGTGAGTACGAGCAGTACTTC. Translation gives CAWSPDRDSEYEQYF.

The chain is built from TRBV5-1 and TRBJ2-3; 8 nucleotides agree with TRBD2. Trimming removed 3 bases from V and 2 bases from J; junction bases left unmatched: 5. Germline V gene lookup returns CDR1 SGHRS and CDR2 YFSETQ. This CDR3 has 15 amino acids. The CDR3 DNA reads TGCGCCAGCAGCTCAGCGGGGGCCTACACAGATACGCAGTATTTT. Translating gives CASSSAGAYTDTQYF.

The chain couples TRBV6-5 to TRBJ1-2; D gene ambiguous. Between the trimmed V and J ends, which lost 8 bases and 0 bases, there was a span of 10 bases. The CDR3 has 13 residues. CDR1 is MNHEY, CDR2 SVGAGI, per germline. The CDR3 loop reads CASAGGANYGYTF. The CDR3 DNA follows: TGTGCCAGCGCGGGAGGAGCTAACTATGGCTACACCTTC.

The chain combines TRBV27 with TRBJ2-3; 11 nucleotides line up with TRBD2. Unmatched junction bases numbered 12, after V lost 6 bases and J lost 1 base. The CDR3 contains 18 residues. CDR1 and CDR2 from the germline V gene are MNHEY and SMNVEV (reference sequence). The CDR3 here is CASRLMALAGGGTDTQYF. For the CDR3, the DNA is TGTGCCAGCAGACTTATGGCGCTAGCGGGGGGAGGCACAGATACGCAGTATTTT.

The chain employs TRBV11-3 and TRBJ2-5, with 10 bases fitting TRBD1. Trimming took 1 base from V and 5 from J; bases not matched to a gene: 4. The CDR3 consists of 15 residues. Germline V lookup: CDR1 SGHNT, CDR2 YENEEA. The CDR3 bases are TGTGCCAGCAGCTTAGGGGACAGGGGAACCGAGACCCAGTACTTC. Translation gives CASSLGDRGTETQYF.

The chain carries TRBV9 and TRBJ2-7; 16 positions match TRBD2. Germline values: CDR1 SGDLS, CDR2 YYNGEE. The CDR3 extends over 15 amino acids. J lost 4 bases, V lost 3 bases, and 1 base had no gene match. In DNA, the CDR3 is TGTGCCAGCAGCGAGGGACTAGCGGGAGGGTACGAGCAGTACTTC. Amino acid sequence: CASSEGLAGGYEQYF.

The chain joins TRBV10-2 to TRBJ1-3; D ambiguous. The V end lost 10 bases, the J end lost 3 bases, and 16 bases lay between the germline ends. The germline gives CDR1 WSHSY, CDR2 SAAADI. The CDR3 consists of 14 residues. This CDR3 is CATSTGESGNTIYF. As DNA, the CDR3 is TGCGCCACCTCTACCGGGGAGAGTGGAAACACCATATATTTT.